These 22 T cell receptor beta chains were all obtained from the same sample, sequenced in a study of regulatory T cells in long-lasting Graves disease. Time point defined: persistent/refractory GD, antithyroid drugs over 5 years with positive TRAb. Scientists built the TCR library using RNA that was extracted from PBMCs. Assembly of TCR beta libraries relied on iRepertoire HTBI primers together with Arm-PCR of CDR3 regions. TCRdb recomputed calls from the multiplex PCR reads with MiXCR, one row per CDR3 protein. The table has 400,000 to 500,000 distinct CDR3 sequences, around 20% seen once. The source material was peripheral blood mononuclear cells (PBMCs), sampled when the disease was refractory, from a patient treated with antithyroid drugs. The source of these receptors is a female donor with Graves disease.

The chain is built from TRBV6-2 or TRBV6-3 and TRBJ1-5; a weak D match, TRBD1 (5 bases). Germline CDR1 reads MNHEY; CDR2 reads SVGEGT. The CDR3 is 16 residues long. V was clipped by 0 bases and J by 5 bases, with 14 bases between them. The CDR3 is CASSYSRGRGDQPQHF. DNA for the CDR3: TGTGCCAGCAGTTACTCGAGGGGCCGGGGAGATCAGCCCCAGCATTTT.

The V and J genes are TRBV28 and TRBJ1-2; tentative D call: TRBD1 (6 bases). Germline V gene sequence: CDR1 MDHEN, CDR2 SYDVKM. V gave up 6 bases and J gave up 4 bases, with 12 bases separating them. The CDR3 consists of 13 residues. CDR3 loop: CASRPGHGYGYTF. The CDR3 region has the DNA TGTGCCAGCAGGCCGGGACATGGCTATGGCTACACCTTC.

The chain combines TRBV7-9 with TRBJ1-2; D is unclear. This CDR3 spans 14 amino acids. The V and J ends lost 1 base and 5 bases respectively, with 11 bases between them. The germline gives CDR1 SEHNR, CDR2 FQNEAQ (reference sequence). The CDR3 here is CASSLGPNDYGYTF. The CDR3 DNA reads as TGTGCCAGCAGCTTAGGACCTAATGATTATGGCTACACCTTC.

The chain joins TRBV7-9 to TRBJ2-7; TRBD1 aligns across 12 bases. V lost 4 bases, J lost 5 bases, and 3 bases stayed unmatched. The germline V gene encodes CDR1 SEHNR and CDR2 FQNEAQ (reference sequence). The CDR3 contains 14 residues. CDR3 in DNA: TGTGCCAGCAGCTGGGACAGGGGGCTCGACGAGCAGTACTTC. Protein: CASSWDRGLDEQYF.

V is TRBV15 and J is TRBJ2-3; D is ambiguous. The CDR3 contains 13 residues. The germline V and J ends were trimmed by 8 bases and 3 bases, with 12 bases remaining between them. Germline CDR1 and CDR2: LNHNV and YYDKDF (reference sequence). As DNA, the CDR3 is TGTGCCACCTCATTTCGTAAGACAGATACGCAGTATTTT. It is translated as CATSFRKTDTQYF.

The chain uses TRBV5-1 and TRBJ2-7; 7 positions agree with TRBD2. The ends lost 4 bases at V and 0 bases at J; junction bases unmatched: 7. The CDR3 runs to 15 residues. Germline values: CDR1 SGHRS, CDR2 YFSETQ. The CDR3 coding sequence is TGCGCCAGCAGCACGTCCCTAGCGGTCTCCTACGAGCAGTACTTC. It yields the protein CASSTSLAVSYEQYF.

The chain is built from TRBV7-9 and TRBJ2-1; either TRBD1 or TRBD2 may fit D (5 bases each). From germline, CDR1 is SEHNR and CDR2 FQNEAQ (reference sequence). Trimming removed 4 bases at V and 9 bases at J, with 22 bases between. The CDR3 has 16 amino acids. The CDR3 region is CASSCRGPNPLCEQFF. DNA of the CDR3: TGTGCCAGCAGCTGCCGGGGACCCAACCCCTTATGTGAGCAGTTCTTC.

V is TRBV27 and J is TRBJ1-1, with D hard to call. The CDR3 consists of 15 residues. Trimming shortened V by 5 bases and J by 1 base, and 14 bases separated the two germline ends. Germline V gene lookup returns CDR1 MNHEY and CDR2 SMNVEV (reference sequence). The DNA of the CDR3 is TGTGCCAGCAGTACAAACCGAGGCGCGAACACTGAAGCTTTCTTT. Its translation is CASSTNRGANTEAFF.

This clonotype appeared a few times. The chain couples TRBV4-1 to TRBJ1-5; no reliable D call. V dropped 4 bases and J dropped 5 bases, with 12 bases sitting between them. The CDR3 consists of 14 residues. In germline, CDR1 is MGHRA, CDR2 YSYEKL. CDR3 sequence: CASSPGLGDQPQHF. The CDR3 nucleotides are TGCGCCAGCAGCCCAGGATTGGGCGATCAGCCCCAGCATTTT.

This clonotype was seen ten or more times. The chain combines TRBV29-1 with TRBJ1-4; D is unclear. V dropped 7 bases and J dropped 0 bases, with 9 bases sitting between them. CDR3 length: 13 residues. Germline-derived CDR1 and CDR2 are SQVTM and ANQGSEA. The CDR3 reads CSATPTTNEKLFF. The CDR3, as DNA: TGCAGCGCCACTCCAACAACTAATGAAAAACTGTTTTTT.

The sample holds many counts of this clonotype. CDR3 bases: TGTGCCAGCAGTGATCAGGGATCTAACTATGGCTACACCTTC. Encoded protein: CASSDQGSNYGYTF. This chain uses TRBV2 with TRBJ1-2; TRBD1 might be the D (5 bases). Germline CDR1 is SNHLY and CDR2 is FYNNEI. There are 14 residues in the CDR3. The germline V and J ends were trimmed by 3 bases and 0 bases, with 8 bases remaining between them.

This chain joins TRBV6-2 or TRBV6-3 and TRBJ2-7; tentatively, D is TRBD1 or TRBD2 (5 bases each). CDR3 length equals 14 residues. V gave up 6 bases and J gave up 3 bases, with 15 bases separating them. The germline V gene encodes CDR1 MNHEY and CDR2 SVGEGT. CDR3 amino acids: CASRPTGAIYEQYF. The CDR3 coding sequence is TGTGCCAGCAGGCCTACCGGGGCTATCTACGAGCAGTACTTC.

This clonotype occurred many times. J is TRBJ1-1 and V is TRBV9; D possibly corresponds to TRBD1 (6 bases). The CDR3 has 15 amino acids. The germline V gene has CDR1 SGDLS and CDR2 YYNGEE. V dropped 3 bases and J dropped 5 bases, with 17 bases sitting between them. The CDR3 protein is CASSAEQGENTEAFF. CDR3 nucleotides: TGTGCCAGCAGCGCGGAACAGGGAGAGAATACTGAAGCTTTCTTT.

This clonotype has ten or more counts. The chain has TRBV7-9 and TRBJ2-7, with D possibly called TRBD1 or TRBD2 (7 bases each). V lost 3 bases, J lost 2 bases, and 26 bases lay in between. The germline V gene has CDR1 SEHNR and CDR2 FQNEAQ (reference sequence). This CDR3 is 19 amino acids long. The CDR3: CASSFPTGMGRESTYEQYF. CDR3 sequence (DNA): TGTGCCAGCAGCTTTCCGACAGGGATGGGGCGGGAGTCTACCTACGAGCAGTACTTC. The complete variable domain, with remaining parts taken from reference TRBV7-9 and TRBJ2-7, reads DTGVSQNPRHKITKRGQNVTFRCDPISEHNRLYWYRQTLGQGPEFLTYFQNEAQLEKSRLLSDRFSAERPKGSFSTLEIQRTEQGDSAMYLCASSFPTGMGRESTYEQYFGPGTRLTVT.

This clonotype was observed many times. This rearrangement joins TRBV30 to TRBJ2-5, with TRBD1 as a possible D gene (8 bases). Germline CDR1 is GTSNPN and CDR2 is SVGIG (reference sequence). The CDR3 sequence is 13 residues long. The V and J ends lost 3 bases and 5 bases respectively, with 13 bases between them. CDR3: CAWRLQGGETQYF. CDR3 coding DNA: TGTGCCTGGAGGCTACAGGGGGGGGAGACCCAGTACTTC.

The CDR3 protein is CASSVSGAGNTIYF. CDR3 bases: TGTGCCAGCAGCGTATCAGGGGCCGGAAACACCATATATTTT. This chain joins TRBV9 and TRBJ1-3; maybe TRBD1 (6 bases). This CDR3 has 14 amino acids. The V gene's germline CDR1 is SGDLS and CDR2 YYNGEE. V gave up 1 base and J gave up 4 bases, with 9 bases separating them.

This clonotype was recorded many times. The chain combines TRBV27 with TRBJ2-7; D gene uncertain. Between the trimmed V and J ends, which lost 2 bases and 2 bases, there was a span of 10 bases. The CDR3 has 14 amino acids. Germline CDR1 is MNHEY and CDR2 is SMNVEV (reference sequence). The CDR3 loop reads CASSLRVPPYEQYF. The CDR3 DNA reads TGTGCCAGCAGTTTACGGGTTCCCCCCTACGAGCAGTACTTC.

This clonotype has only a few counts. V gene TRBV5-4 combines with J gene TRBJ2-2; 13 bases align to TRBD2. Trimming took 0 bases from V and 4 from J; bases not matched to a gene: 6. Germline CDR1 SGHNT, CDR2 YYREEE (reference sequence). The CDR3 consists of 18 residues. CDR3 in amino acids: CASSLGLAGGLGTGELFF. CDR3 in DNA: TGTGCCAGCAGCTTGGGACTAGCGGGAGGATTGGGCACCGGGGAGCTGTTTTTT.

The chain employs TRBV5-1 and TRBJ2-5, with TRBD2 as a possible D gene (5 bases). Germline lookup yields CDR1 SGHRS and CDR2 YFSETQ. The CDR3 runs to 15 residues. V was shortened by 4 bases and J by 1 base, with 14 bases between the two germline ends. CDR3 nucleotides: TGCGCCAGCAGCCCCATTCCGGGATTCCAAGAGACCCAGTACTTC. Its protein is CASSPIPGFQETQYF.

This clonotype was seen repeatedly, ten times or more. The chain has TRBV27 and TRBJ1-2; 7 positions agree with TRBD1. The trim removed 6 bases at V and 4 bases at J, leaving 11 bases unmatched. CDR3 length: 15 residues. The germline gives CDR1 MNHEY, CDR2 SMNVEV (reference sequence). CDR3 sequence reads: CASRQIGGVGYGYTF. The CDR3 DNA is TGTGCCAGCAGACAGATAGGGGGCGTCGGCTATGGCTACACCTTC.

In its sample, this clonotype was seen many times. V is TRBV5-1 and J is TRBJ2-7; the match to TRBD2 covers 12 bases. V was clipped by 4 bases and J by 0 bases; unmatched bases: 5. Germline CDR1 and CDR2: SGHRS and YFSETQ. This CDR3 region has 16 residues. Here the CDR3 reads CASSMGTSGSSYEQYF. In nucleotides, the CDR3 is TGCGCCAGCAGCATGGGGACTAGCGGGTCCTCCTACGAGCAGTACTTC.

This chain links TRBV27 with TRBJ2-7, with TRBD2 matching 8 bases. CDR1 is MNHEY and CDR2 is SMNVEV in the germline V gene (reference sequence). CDR3 length: 15 residues. The V and J ends lost 5 bases and 2 bases, in that order; junction bases with no gene match: 8. In nucleotides, the CDR3 is TGTGCCAGCAGTCCTGGACCGGGACTAGCCTACGAGCAGTACTTC. This codes for CASSPGPGLAYEQYF.